This T cell receptor beta chain is from a study of cytomegalovirus exposure and HLA in healthy donors. The overall study: Of the donors genotyped, approximately 410 in all, 75% to 85% fell in the Caucasian-associated ancestry cluster. Whole-study results and caveats: CMV serostatus alone was available as immune exposure information. In a later analysis, specific HLA alleles were associated with 15,000 to 20,000 TCR beta sequences at a 0.05 false discovery rate.

With respect to this clone: The antigen is unknown.

The primer mix had 60 Vbeta and 13 Jbeta primers. As originally analysed: Approximately 12 million of 65 million to 95 million unique TCR beta chains were shared, per a later count. Method: immunoSEQ multiplex PCR; TCRdb's copy keeps in-frame clones and lacks some. V and J calls plus clone size are reproduced from that table; the DNA served to infer D and trimming. Among fewer than 140,000 clones listed, around 70% were seen once. The material sequenced was PBMCs. The clonotype was recovered from a boy aged 10-17 years in good health and CMV-seronegative.

Here the CDR3 reads CSTAGGEIYGYTF. The CDR3 DNA reads TGCAGCACCGCCGGGGGGGAGATCTATGGCTACACCTTC. The rearrangement uses TRBV29-1 and TRBJ1-2; TRBD1 is a possible D gene (5 bases). V shed 8 bases and J shed 4 bases, with 17 bases lying between them. This CDR3 contains 13 residues. Germline CDR1 reads SQVTM; CDR2 reads ANQGSEA.